Listed below are T cell receptor beta chains from one sample, sequenced in a study of technical replicates of blood from a handful of donors. The method was immunoSEQ multiplex PCR; TCRdb's version includes in-frame clones alone and lacks a portion of them. The table has around 90,000 clones, about 94% seen once. Sequencing was performed on T cells isolated from PBMCs. The receptors were gathered from a human donor in good health. CDR3s include the opening cysteine and the closing phenylalanine or tryptophan. A D gene is named only where the DNA matches it firmly. Clone size is given for some rows only: seen once, a few or many times, or a class if the clone is expanded.

V gene	clone size	CDR3 length	D gene	J gene	CDR3 DNA	CDR3 protein
TRBV4-1	-	16	TRBD2	TRBJ2-1	TGCGCCAGCAGCCTAGGGGTAGCGGGAGTAGGAAATGAGCAGTTCTTC	CASSLGVAGVGNEQFF
TRBV9	-	15	TRBD2	TRBJ2-5	TGTGCCAGCAGCCCCAGCGGGGGGGCCTTAGAGACCCAGTACTTC	CASSPSGGALETQYF
TRBV11-2	-	16	TRBD1	TRBJ2-1	TGTGCCAGCAGCTTAGGGACAGGGGGCTCCTACAATGAGCAGTTCTTC	CASSLGTGGSYNEQFF
TRBV4-1	-	15	-	TRBJ1-2	TGCGCCAGCAGCCAATCCGTATCAGTTAACTATGGCTACACCTTC	CASSQSVSVNYGYTF
TRBV4-1	-	13	-	TRBJ2-3	TGCGCCAGCAGCCAAAGACTAGTGGATACGCAGTATTTT	CASSQRLVDTQYF
TRBV4-1	-	17	-	TRBJ1-5	TGCGCCAGCAGCCAAGATAAGTTTGGACAGTCGGATCAGCCCCAGCATTTT	CASSQDKFGQSDQPQHF
TRBV6-1	-	13	-	TRBJ1-2	TGTGCCAGCAGTGAAGTACAGGAACAAGGCTACACCTTC	CASSEVQEQGYTF
TRBV5-1	-	14	-	TRBJ2-7	TGCGCCAGCAGCTTGGGGCAGGGAGGCATCGAGCAGTACTTC	CASSLGQGGIEQYF
TRBV27	-	15	TRBD2	TRBJ2-7	TGTGCCAGCAGCGGCTCGGCTAGCGGGCAACGTGAGCAGTACTTC	CASSGSASGQREQYF
TRBV7-2	-	13	-	TRBJ2-7	TGTGCCAGCAGCTTAGCACAGGGTAGCGAGCAGTACTTC	CASSLAQGSEQYF
TRBV6-1	-	15	TRBD1	TRBJ2-1	TGTGCCAGCAGTGGGGGACAGGGACCTTACAATGAGCAGTTCTTC	CASSGGQGPYNEQFF
TRBV6-1	-	14	TRBD1	TRBJ1-5	TGTGCCAGCAGTCCTCGCCAGGGGGATCAGCCCCAGCATTTT	CASSPRQGDQPQHF
TRBV7-8	-	13	-	TRBJ1-2	TGTGCCAGCAGCTTAGGGGGCCTCTATGGCTACACCTTC	CASSLGGLYGYTF
TRBV11-2	-	17	TRBD2	TRBJ2-7	TGTGCCAGCAGCGCCGGGACTAGCGGCGCCTACTACTACGAGCAGTACTTC	CASSAGTSGAYYYEQYF
TRBV5-5	-	12	-	TRBJ1-2	TGTGCCAGCAGTTGGGACTTCCTTGGCTACACCTTC	CASSWDFLGYTF
TRBV5-6	-	14	-	TRBJ1-2	TGTGCCAGCAGCTTTTTCGGTCTCGATCCCGGCTACACCTTC	CASSFFGLDPGYTF
TRBV5-1	once	16	-	TRBJ2-5	TGCGCCAGCAGCAACGGACTCCAATTTGGGCAAGAGACCCAGTACTTC	CASSNGLQFGQETQYF
TRBV7-7	-	14	TRBD1	TRBJ2-5	TGTGCCAGCAGCCGCCGGACAGGGGTAGAGACCCAGTACTTC	CASSRRTGVETQYF
TRBV4-2	-	17	TRBD1	TRBJ2-3	TGTGCCAGCAGCCAGGAAGGAAGGGACAGGGGCACAGATACGCAGTATTTT	CASSQEGRDRGTDTQYF
TRBV5-4	-	14	TRBD1	TRBJ1-3	TGTGCCAGCAGCCGACAGGGGGCTGGAAACACCATATATTTT	CASSRQGAGNTIYF
TRBV7-9	few	16	TRBD1	TRBJ1-2	TGTGCCAGCAGCTTTTATCTTGACAGGGGCTTGTCGGGCTACACCTTC	CASSFYLDRGLSGYTF
TRBV12-5	-	16	-	TRBJ1-5	TGTGCTAGTGGTTTGGTATGGTTCAGGGGCACTCAGCCCCAGCATTTT	CASGLVWFRGTQPQHF
TRBV19	few	14	-	TRBJ1-1	TGTGCCAGTAGTATAGGGGCGGGGGGTACTGAAGCTTTCTTT	CASSIGAGGTEAFF
TRBV28	-	16	TRBD2	TRBJ2-7	TGTGCCAGCAGTTCCCTAGCGGGGACGATCTCCTACGAGCAGTACTTC	CASSSLAGTISYEQYF
TRBV6-5	-	15	-	TRBJ2-7	TGTGCCAGCTCACTACGGCGGGGGCCGTCCTACGAGCAGTACTTC	CASSLRRGPSYEQYF
TRBV19	-	14	-	TRBJ2-7	TGTGCCAGTAGTATTGGGGCAGGAAACTACGAGCAGTACTTC	CASSIGAGNYEQYF
TRBV2	-	16	TRBD2	TRBJ2-5	TGTGCCAGCAGTAGTCAACGGGGGGGCCTTAGAGAGACCCAGTACTTC	CASSSQRGGLRETQYF
TRBV10-1	-	14	-	TRBJ2-7	TGCGCCAGCAGTGAGGCAGGGTCCCTAAACGGGCAGTACTTC	CASSEAGSLNGQYF
TRBV6-1	-	15	TRBD1	TRBJ1-1	TGTGCCAGCAGCGCCCGACAGGGACGGAACACTGAAGCTTTCTTT	CASSARQGRNTEAFF
TRBV19	once	12	-	TRBJ2-7	TGTGCCAGTAGCTGGAGGGGGGGCGAGCAGTACTTC	CASSWRGGEQYF
TRBV28	-	17	-	TRBJ2-1	TGTGCCAGCAGTCCCCGGGCGAGGGCCTCCGTTCGCCATGAGCAGTTCTTC	CASSPRARASVRHEQFF
TRBV6-6	-	14	TRBD1	TRBJ2-1	TGTGCCAGCAGTTACCGAGGGGGCGGCCAGGGGCAGTTCTTC	CASSYRGGGQGQFF
TRBV7-2	-	17	-	TRBJ2-5	TGTGCCAGCAGCGGGTGGACTGTGTCAACTTCTCAAGAGACCCAGTACTTC	CASSGWTVSTSQETQYF
TRBV5-1	-	16	-	TRBJ2-7	TGCGCCAGCAGCTTGGTGGCTAGCGATCGTAACTACGAGCAGTACTTC	CASSLVASDRNYEQYF
TRBV9	-	16	-	TRBJ1-2	TGTGCCAGCAGCGTAGCTAGTTCACAGGCATACTATGGCTACACCTTC	CASSVASSQAYYGYTF
TRBV2	-	12	-	TRBJ2-7	TGTGCCAGCATCAGAACGACAGCCGAGCAGTACTTC	CASIRTTAEQYF
TRBV30	-	13	TRBD2	TRBJ2-5	TGTGCCTGGGACGGGAGGAGGGGAGAGACCCAGTACTTC	CAWDGRRGETQYF
TRBV25-1	-	14	-	TRBJ1-4	TGTGCCAGCAGTGAAGCAGGAGGTGGTGAAAAACTGTTTTTT	CASSEAGGGEKLFF
TRBV6-1	-	15	TRBD1	TRBJ2-5	TGTGCCAGCAGGAACAGGGGGCGGCGTGAAGAGACCCAGTACTTC	CASRNRGRREETQYF
TRBV19	-	12	-	TRBJ1-1	TGTGCCAGTAGTACAGGGTGGACTGAAGCTTTCTTT	CASSTGWTEAFF
TRBV29-1	-	12	-	TRBJ1-4	TGCAGCGGAGGGCAGAACAATGAAAAACTGTTTTTT	CSGGQNNEKLFF
TRBV7-9	-	15	-	TRBJ2-1	TGTGCCAGCAGCCCATGGACAGCGTTGGACAATGAGCAGTTCTTC	CASSPWTALDNEQFF
TRBV19	once	15	-	TRBJ1-2	TGTGCCAGTAATAATGAGGCCGAAGGGGTCTATGGCTACACCTTC	CASNNEAEGVYGYTF
TRBV30	-	16	-	TRBJ2-7	TGTGCCTGGAGTGTAGGACAGCCATCCTATAACTACGAGCAGTACTTC	CAWSVGQPSYNYEQYF
TRBV25-1	-	13	TRBD2	TRBJ2-1	TGTGCCAGCAGTGAGGGGGGGGACAATGAGCAGTTCTTC	CASSEGGDNEQFF
TRBV5-4	-	16	TRBD2	TRBJ2-7	TGTGCCAGCAGCTTGGCCGGGGTAGCGGGAGAGGACGAGCAGTACTTC	CASSLAGVAGEDEQYF
TRBV27	-	14	TRBD2	TRBJ2-7	TGTGCCAGCAGTTTAAGCGGGACGACTTACGAGCAGTACTTC	CASSLSGTTYEQYF
TRBV19	once	15	TRBD1	TRBJ2-7	TGTGCCAGTAGTACCCTGACAGGGGGCAGGTACGAGCAGTACTTC	CASSTLTGGRYEQYF